The 13 T cell receptor beta chains presented below share a single source sample, sequenced in a study of cytomegalovirus exposure and HLA in healthy donors. The protocol was immunoSEQ multiplex PCR, while the TCRdb copy is restricted to in-frame clones and leaves out a portion. Of about 400,000 clones in the sample, roughly 88% are singletons; the top ten hold around 0.8%. Sequencing was carried out using PBMCs. The origin of the receptors is a woman aged 18-30 years in good health and CMV-seronegative.

The chain combines TRBV5-1 with TRBJ2-7; 10 nucleotides align to TRBD2. J gave up 2 bases and V 2 bases, and 7 bases lay outside the gene matches. The germline gives CDR1 SGHRS, CDR2 YFSETQ. The CDR3 spans 16 residues. CDR3 sequence (DNA): TGCGCCAGCAGCTTATTGAGCGGGGGGGCACCCTACGAGCAGTACTTC. Amino acids: CASSLLSGGAPYEQYF.

The chain employs TRBV25-1 and TRBJ1-2; D gene ambiguous. This CDR3 contains 13 residues. V lost 2 bases, J lost 5 bases, and 9 bases lay in between. Germline lookup yields CDR1 MGHDK and CDR2 SYGVNS. CDR3 nucleotide sequence: TGTGCCAGCAGTGAAGCGCGGAGGTATGGCTACACCTTC. Residues: CASSEARRYGYTF.

The chain couples TRBV6-1 to TRBJ2-2, with 10 positions matching TRBD1. CDR3 size: 14 residues. Germline V gene sequence: CDR1 MNHNS, CDR2 SASEGT. The V and J ends lost 8 bases and 5 bases, in that order; junction bases with no gene match: 5. The CDR3 reads CASSKDRGTGELFF. The CDR3 DNA follows: TGTGCCAGCTCCAAGGACAGGGGGACCGGGGAGCTGTTTTTT.

J is TRBJ2-2 and V is TRBV29-1; 7 bases agree with TRBD1. Germline V lookup: CDR1 SQVTM, CDR2 ANQGSEA. With V trimmed by 7 bases and J by 2 bases, 4 bases remained unmatched. This CDR3 is 13 amino acids long. Here the CDR3 DNA reads TGCAGCGGACAGGGAGATAACACCGGGGAGCTGTTTTTT. It yields the protein CSGQGDNTGELFF.

V is TRBV2 and J is TRBJ2-3; 8 bases line up with TRBD2. The CDR3 covers 16 residues. CDR1 is SNHLY and CDR2 is FYNNEI in the germline V gene. V shed 6 bases and J 0 bases; nucleotides not matched to a gene: 8. The DNA of the CDR3 is TGTGCCAGCAGGGCCGGACTAGCAGTCAGCACAGATACGCAGTATTTT. It translates to CASRAGLAVSTDTQYF.

V gene TRBV27 combines with J gene TRBJ2-7; 9 positions agree with TRBD2. This CDR3 is built from 15 residues. V shed 2 bases and J 0 bases; nucleotides not matched to a gene: 2. Per the germline V gene, CDR1 is MNHEY and CDR2 is SMNVEV (reference sequence). The CDR3 DNA reads as TGTGCCAGCAGTTTAGCGGGAGGGAGCTCCTACGAGCAGTACTTC. The encoded protein is CASSLAGGSSYEQYF.

This clone was seen once. The chain combines TRBV15 with TRBJ2-3, with TRBD1 matching 7 bases. Germline values: CDR1 LNHNV, CDR2 YYDKDF (reference sequence). The CDR3 runs 16 residues. V shed 3 bases, J shed 1 base, and the junction held 7 bases outside the gene matches. The CDR3 coding sequence is TGTGCCACCAGCAGGGGACGGGACAGTCGCACAGATACGCAGTATTTT. Its protein product is CATSRGRDSRTDTQYF.

The rearrangement joins TRBV29-1 to TRBJ2-3; D unclear. Trimming cost V 3 bases and J 1 base, with 8 bases left between them. Germline-derived CDR1 and CDR2 are SQVTM and ANQGSEA. The CDR3 is made up of 13 amino acids. The CDR3 here is CSVDPGGTDTQYF. The CDR3 nucleotides read TGCAGCGTTGATCCGGGTGGCACAGATACGCAGTATTTT.

V is TRBV27 and J is TRBJ2-2; 8 bases fit TRBD2. Per germline, CDR1 MNHEY and CDR2 SMNVEV (reference sequence). The ends lost 3 bases at V and 1 base at J; junction bases unmatched: 4. This CDR3 contains 16 residues. CDR3 region: CASSFRGGWNTGELFF. Written as DNA, the CDR3 is TGTGCCAGCAGTTTCCGGGGGGGGTGGAACACCGGGGAGCTGTTTTTT.

The chain uses TRBV25-1 and TRBJ1-2; tentatively, D is TRBD1 (5 bases). The CDR3 has 13 residues. The V gene's germline CDR1 is MGHDK and CDR2 SYGVNS. Trimming shortened V by 1 base and J by 5 bases, and 8 bases separated the two germline ends. The CDR3 DNA sequence: TGTGCCAGCAGTGAATTTGACAGTTATGGCTACACCTTC. Its translation: CASSEFDSYGYTF.

The chain recombines TRBV5-1 with TRBJ2-1, with TRBD1 matching 7 bases. Trimming removed 7 bases from V and 4 bases from J; junction bases left unmatched: 8. From germline, CDR1 is SGHRS and CDR2 YFSETQ. This CDR3 has 14 amino acids. This CDR3 is CASGEGQSYNEQFF. CDR3 coding DNA: TGCGCCAGCGGCGAGGGACAGAGTTACAATGAGCAGTTCTTC. Using reference TRBV5-1 and TRBJ2-1 for the parts outside the CDR3, the full variable domain is KAGVTQTPRYLIKTRGQQVTLSCSPISGHRSVSWYQQTPGQGLQFLFEYFSETQRNKGNFPGRFSGRQFSNSRSEMNVSTLELGDSALYLCASGEGQSYNEQFFGPGTRLTVL.

V gene TRBV5-1 combines with J gene TRBJ1-2, with TRBD1 matching over 8 bases. The CDR3 has 15 amino acids. The V gene end was trimmed by 2 bases and the J gene end by 13 bases; junction bases not matched to a gene: 16. Germline assignment: CDR1 SGHRS and CDR2 YFSETQ. The CDR3 DNA reads as TGCGCCAGCAGCTTAGGTCCGACAGGGGCAGAATTTTCCACCTTC. Protein sequence: CASSLGPTGAEFSTF.

The genes are TRBV19 and TRBJ2-3, with TRBD2 matching over 11 bases. This CDR3 is 14 amino acids long. Germline CDR1 reads LNHDA; CDR2 reads SQIVND (reference sequence). With 5 bases clipped from V and 5 bases from J, the junction kept 3 bases outside the gene matches. The CDR3 DNA is TGTGCCAGTAGTTTAGCGGGAGGGGTAGATACGCAGTATTTT. Translation: CASSLAGGVDTQYF.